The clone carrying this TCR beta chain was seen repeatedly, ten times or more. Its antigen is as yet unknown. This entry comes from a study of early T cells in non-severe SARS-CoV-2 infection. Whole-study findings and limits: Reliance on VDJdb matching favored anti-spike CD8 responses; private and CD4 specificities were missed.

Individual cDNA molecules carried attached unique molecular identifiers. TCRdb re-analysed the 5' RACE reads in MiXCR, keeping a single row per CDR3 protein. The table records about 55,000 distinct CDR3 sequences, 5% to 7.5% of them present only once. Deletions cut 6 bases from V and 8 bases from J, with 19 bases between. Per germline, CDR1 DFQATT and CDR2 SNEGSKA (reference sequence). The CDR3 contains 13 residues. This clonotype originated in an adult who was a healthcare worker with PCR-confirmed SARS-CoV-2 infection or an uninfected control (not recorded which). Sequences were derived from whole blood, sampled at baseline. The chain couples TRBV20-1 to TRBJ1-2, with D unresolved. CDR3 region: CSAHARPATGYTF. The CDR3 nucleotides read TGCAGTGCCCACGCAAGACCCGCTACGGGCTACACCTTC.